This TCR beta chain stems from a study of regulatory T cells in long-lasting Graves disease (dated by TCRdb to about 2021). Background for the entire study: Antithyroid drugs had been taken for less than 3 months by newly diagnosed Graves' disease patients. Persistent Graves' disease patients were compared with newly diagnosed Graves' disease patients by peripheral blood TCR sequencing and RNA sequencing. The study took place in China and was registered as a clinical trial. TCR sequencing covered about 13 persistent and some 20 newly diagnosed Graves' disease patients, some 35 samples in total.

CDR1 and CDR2 are drawn from the germline V gene: SGHVS, FQNEAQ. The CDR3, cysteine through phenylalanine, is 15 amino acids long. The kept DNA is CDR3 alone, 45 bases in frame from the first base. Trimming takes 2 bases off V and 3 bases off J; junction bases not matched to a gene: 1. Broad study findings and their caveats: Preferential use of TRBV28, TRBJ1-2 and TRBJ2-5 was observed in persistent disease, whereas TRBV20-1 and TRBJ2-1 were favored in newly diagnosed disease. Compared with newly diagnosed patients, persistent Graves' disease patients had lower TCR Shannon entropy and fewer highly expanded clones, which suggests clonal expansion. The authors noted that the small sample size was a limitation that may lower accuracy. More public clonotypes were shared among persistent patients (under 3,000) than among newly diagnosed patients (roughly 1,000). The study examined only peripheral blood because the primary lesion, thyroid tissue, could not be accessed. Sequencing and analysis were limited to the TCR beta chain.

This clonotype was picked up many times. Its antigen is currently not known. Possible read error: a much larger clone is one base away. Library preparation was by multiplex PCR. The sequencer listed for this sample is Illumina HiSeq 4000. CDR3 regions were amplified by Arm-PCR with iRepertoire HTBI primers to construct TCR beta libraries. Before sequencing, the PCR products went through gel purification. For the original study's pipeline: Across samples, fewer than 70 TRBV and 13 to 15 TRBJ segments were identified and used for gene usage analysis of CDR3 amino acid clonotypes. COPE and FqMerger were used to merge filtered high-quality paired reads into contigs. BLAST was used to align contigs to IMGT TRBV, TRBD and TRBJ reference genes, and CDR3 was defined according to IMGT. Clonotypes above 0.1% frequency were classified as highly expanded clones. Repertoire diversity was measured by Shannon entropy, and V-J evenness by the Gini coefficient. A clonotype found in more than one individual was treated as public. TCRdb trimmed the raw reads at Q25, called clones with MiXCR and kept productive beta chains. Records with the same CDR3 protein are collapsed into one entry carrying the most frequent genes and DNA. It is TCRdb's table, rather than the study itself, that gives the V and J calls and clone size. The sample records roughly 520,000 distinct CDR3 sequences, approximately 12% of which are singletons. Of the sample, more than 8% is held by the ten largest clones.

In the paper's terms, the time point label means: newly diagnosed GD, antithyroid drugs for less than 3 months. For both TCR sequencing and RNA sequencing, RNA was extracted from PBMCs in TRIzol. The diagnosis of Graves' disease was made according to American Thyroid Association guidelines. Recruitment of patients was carried out at an endocrinology department in Xi'an, China. From each patient, approximately 10 milliliters of peripheral blood was collected into an EDTA anticoagulant tube. Ficoll Paque Plus density gradient separation was used to isolate PBMCs, and no additional T cell sorting was done. An Agilent 2100 Bioanalyzer and agarose gel were used to assess RNA quality, and a NanoDrop 2000 was used to measure RNA concentration. Separately, the same data were catalogued under a study of T cells in Graves' hyperthyroidism and ophthalmopathy. According to the second study: Graves' hyperthyroidism was defined as stable when no progression to ophthalmopathy occurred over 18 months of follow-up. Hyperthyroidism patients were newly diagnosed, had a disease duration of under 2 months, and were aged 18 to 65 years. Any patient with an uncontrolled infection, another autoimmune disease, pregnancy or lactation was excluded. Diagnoses were based on clinical symptoms, serum thyroxine and TRAb, thyroid ultrasound and orbital computed tomography. A first-round RT-PCR of the TCR CDR3 used the HTBI primer set with the Qiagen OneStep RT-PCR kit. Most expanded thyroid clonotypes (frequency above 0.001) were also detected in blood, a finding suggesting that blood repertoires may reflect thyroid immune responses. In cross-validation, a model built on a 13 V-J signature told ophthalmopathy apart from stable hyperthyroidism with under 90% sensitivity and roughly 81% specificity, and in testing the same model reached 80%/75%. In validation, the model predicted progression to ophthalmopathy a median of roughly 6.1 months before onset, with roughly 70% sensitivity and more than 72% specificity. TCR V-J signatures able to tell the groups apart were searched for in a discovery cohort of around 95 patients, of whom more than 40 had Graves' ophthalmopathy and roughly 58 had stable Graves' hyperthyroidism. Prospective prediction of ophthalmopathy was tested in an independent validation cohort of fewer than 20 hyperthyroidism patients and 17 patients who later progressed to ophthalmopathy. The roughly 99 discovery patients were divided at random into training and test sets in a 7:3 ratio. Thyroid tissue and blood T-cell repertoires from more than five Graves' hyperthyroidism patients were also compared in the study. Following sampling, methimazole starting at 30 mg daily was given to hyperthyroidism patients, and high-dose intravenous methylprednisolone was given to ophthalmopathy patients. Libraries were constructed in a second round of multiplex PCR, after which size selection and purification were performed. Sequencing of the libraries was done on an Illumina HiSeq2000 using paired-end 100 bp reads. SOAPnuke was used to process the raw data, with reads discarded if the reads contained adapters or uncalled bases, had a mean Phred below 15, or lacked an exact constant-primer or identifier match. High-quality paired reads were merged with COPE v1.2.5, and unique nucleotide sequences were defined as clonotypes. MiTCR v1.1 was used to align clonotypes to the IMGT TRBV, TRBD and TRBJ reference segments. The analysis was restricted to V-J combinations with a frequency above 0.0001, which together covered 99% to 99.2% of the repertoires. A TCS score was defined as the ratio between F50 (clonal expansion) and ExV (chaos), using BLOSUM62-based TCRdist between CDR3 peptides within each V-J. Welch's t-statistics and random forest reduced roughly 500 V-J features to around 14, which were used in a naive Bayes classifier (R e1071). Sample size was not statistically predetermined, and investigators were not blinded to group allocation. TCR Vbeta CDR3 sequencing of 120 to 150 peripheral blood samples (approximately 44 ophthalmopathy, about 80 hyperthyroidism and roughly 17 progressor patients) is reported in the paper.

The chain links TRBV7-8 with TRBJ2-1, and TRBD2 aligns with 10 junction nucleotides. Here the sequenced sample was peripheral blood mononuclear cells (PBMCs), taken at new diagnosis, from a patient treated with antithyroid drugs. The sequence came from a woman younger than 45 with Graves disease. Donor details come from another sample of the same person, matched by shared clones. The CDR3 reads as follows: CASSLTSGNYNEQFF. The base sequence is TGTGCCAGCAGCTTAACTAGCGGGAACTACAATGAGCAGTTCTTC.